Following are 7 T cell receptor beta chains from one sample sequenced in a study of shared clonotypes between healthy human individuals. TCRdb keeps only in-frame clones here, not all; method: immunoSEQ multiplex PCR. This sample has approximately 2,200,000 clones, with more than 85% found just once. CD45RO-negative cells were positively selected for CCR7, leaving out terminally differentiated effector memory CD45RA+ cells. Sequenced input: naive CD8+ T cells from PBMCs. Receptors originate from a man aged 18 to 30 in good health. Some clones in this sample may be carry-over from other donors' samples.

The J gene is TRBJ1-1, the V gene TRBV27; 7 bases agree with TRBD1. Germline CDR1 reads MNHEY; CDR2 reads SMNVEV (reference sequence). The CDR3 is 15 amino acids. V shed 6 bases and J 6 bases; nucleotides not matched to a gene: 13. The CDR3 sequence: CASRPKGVDRAEAFF. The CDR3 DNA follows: TGTGCCAGCAGACCTAAGGGGGTTGACAGGGCTGAAGCTTTCTTT.

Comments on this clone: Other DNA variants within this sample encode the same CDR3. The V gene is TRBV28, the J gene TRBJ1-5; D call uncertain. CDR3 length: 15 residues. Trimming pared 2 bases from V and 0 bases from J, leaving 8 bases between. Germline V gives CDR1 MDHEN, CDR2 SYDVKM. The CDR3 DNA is TGTGCCAGCAGTTTAAGGACGGATAGCAATCAGCCCCAGCATTTT. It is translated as CASSLRTDSNQPQHF.

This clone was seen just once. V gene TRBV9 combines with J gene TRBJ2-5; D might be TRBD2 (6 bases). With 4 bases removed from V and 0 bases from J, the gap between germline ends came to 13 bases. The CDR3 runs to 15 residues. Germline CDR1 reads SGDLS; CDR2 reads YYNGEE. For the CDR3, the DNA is TGTGCCAGCAGCTCCCAAAGGGACTACCAAGAGACCCAGTACTTC. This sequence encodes CASSSQRDYQETQYF.

In nucleotides, the CDR3 is TGCGCCAGCAGCCAAATAACAGGGGGCTGGTTTTTCTTC. Amino acids: CASSQITGGWFFF. The chain employs TRBV4-1 and TRBJ2-1, with 9 bases identical to TRBD1. Losses at the gene ends were 2 bases for V and 16 bases for J; bases not matched to a gene: 9. The CDR3 covers 13 residues. The germline V gene encodes CDR1 MGHRA and CDR2 YSYEKL.

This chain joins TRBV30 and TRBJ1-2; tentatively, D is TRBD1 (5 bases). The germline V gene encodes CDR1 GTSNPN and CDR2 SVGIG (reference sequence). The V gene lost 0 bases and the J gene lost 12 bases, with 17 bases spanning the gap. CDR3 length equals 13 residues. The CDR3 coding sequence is TGTGCCTGGAGTGTAGGAGGGACGGACCACCACACCTTC. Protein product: CAWSVGGTDHHTF.

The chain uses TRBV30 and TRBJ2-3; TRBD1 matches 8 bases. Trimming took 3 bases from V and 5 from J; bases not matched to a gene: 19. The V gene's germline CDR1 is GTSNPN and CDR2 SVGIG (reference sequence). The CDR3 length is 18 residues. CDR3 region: CAWRDSNPGQAAGDTQYF. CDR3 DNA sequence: TGTGCCTGGAGGGATTCAAACCCGGGACAGGCTGCAGGAGATACGCAGTATTTT. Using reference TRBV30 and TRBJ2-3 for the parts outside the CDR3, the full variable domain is SQTIHQWPATLVQPVGSPLSLECTVEGTSNPNLYWYRQAAGRGLQLLFYSVGIGQISSEVPQNLSASRPQDRQFILSSKKLLLSDSGFYLCAWRDSNPGQAAGDTQYFGPGTRLTVL.

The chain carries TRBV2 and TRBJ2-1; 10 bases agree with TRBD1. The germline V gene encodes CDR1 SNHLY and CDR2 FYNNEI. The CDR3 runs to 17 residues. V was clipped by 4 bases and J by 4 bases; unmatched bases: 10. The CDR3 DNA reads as TGTGCCAGCAGTGTAGGGACAGGGGCGTCAATTTACAATGAGCAGTTCTTC. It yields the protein CASSVGTGASIYNEQFF.